The 18 T cell receptor beta chains below come from one sample, sequenced in a study of blood T cell repertoires in COVID-19 (dated by TCRdb to about 2020). The library was built by means of the immunoSEQ multiplex PCR assay. TCRdb retrieved this table from immuneACCESS and kept in-frame rearrangements only. Not all clones are present; in checked studies, unresolved V genes account for under half, and no reason is known for the remainder. This sample lists some 100,000 clones; roughly 92% were detected once. Around 5.8% of the sample is in the top ten clones. Sequencing was done on a sample of peripheral blood. Receptor source: a man between 50 and 59 years old with active COVID-19.

V gene TRBV4-2 combines with J gene TRBJ2-1, with a possible D match to TRBD2 (6 bases). Trimming pared 1 base from V and 5 bases from J, leaving 12 bases between. Germline CDR1 reads LGHNA; CDR2 reads YNFKEQ. CDR3 length: 15 residues. The CDR3 region is CASSQGDSGDNEQFF. In nucleotides, the CDR3 is TGTGCCAGCAGCCAAGGGGATAGCGGAGACAATGAGCAGTTCTTC.

V usage is TRBV6-5 and J usage is TRBJ1-2; 8 bases line up with TRBD1. The CDR3 loop spans 13 amino acids. Germline V CDR1 and CDR2: MNHEY, SVGAGI. V was clipped by 6 bases and J by 3 bases; unmatched bases: 3. The CDR3 nucleotides are TGTGCCAGCAGACCGGACAGGGACTATGGCTACACCTTC. Residues: CASRPDRDYGYTF.

The chain uses TRBV5-1 and TRBJ2-1; 10 bases are shared with TRBD2. Germline V lookup: CDR1 SGHRS, CDR2 YFSETQ. The V segment lost 0 bases and the J segment 0 bases; nucleotides outside the gene matches: 3. This CDR3 has 17 residues. The CDR3 sequence is CASSLAPSGSSYNEQFF. In nucleotides, the CDR3 is TGCGCCAGCAGCTTGGCCCCTAGCGGGAGCTCCTACAATGAGCAGTTCTTC.

The sample holds one count of this clone. The V gene is TRBV11-2, the J gene TRBJ2-1, with 12 bases fitting TRBD2. CDR1 and CDR2 from the germline V gene are SGHAT and FQNNGV. V shed 5 bases and J 5 bases; nucleotides not matched to a gene: 4. The CDR3 runs to 15 residues. CDR3 DNA sequence: TGTGCCAGCAGCCTGGGACTAGCGGGCCACAATGAGCAGTTCTTC. Amino acids: CASSLGLAGHNEQFF.

The chain employs TRBV9 and TRBJ2-1; tentatively, D is TRBD2 (5 bases). The CDR3 totals 14 residues. Between the trimmed V and J ends, which lost 0 bases and 8 bases, there was a span of 12 bases. From germline, CDR1 is SGDLS and CDR2 YYNGEE. CDR3 residues: CASSVGLAQDEQFF. CDR3 DNA: TGTGCCAGCAGCGTAGGGCTAGCACAAGATGAGCAGTTCTTC.

The chain is built from TRBV27 and TRBJ2-1; D may be TRBD2 (6 bases). From germline, CDR1 is MNHEY and CDR2 SMNVEV (reference sequence). V lost 6 bases, J lost 0 bases, and 24 bases lay in between. This CDR3 contains 19 residues. The CDR3 reads CASSLGIAATKSSYNEQFF. CDR3 sequence (DNA): TGTGCCAGCAGCCTTGGGATAGCGGCGACAAAGAGCTCCTACAATGAGCAGTTCTTC.

V is TRBV27 and J is TRBJ2-7; 8 nucleotides agree with TRBD2. The CDR3 has 15 amino acids. The germline V gene has CDR1 MNHEY and CDR2 SMNVEV (reference sequence). The V and J ends lost 2 bases and 6 bases, in that order; junction bases with no gene match: 9. DNA of the CDR3: TGTGCCAGCAGTTTAAGGAGCGGGAGTTTGGTCGAGCAGTACTTC. Translated, it gives CASSLRSGSLVEQYF.

The rearrangement uses TRBV19 and TRBJ1-5, with a tentative D call TRBD1 (6 bases). Germline lookup yields CDR1 LNHDA and CDR2 SQIVND (reference sequence). V was pared by 5 bases and J by 2 bases, with 10 bases between. The CDR3 sequence is 14 residues long. The CDR3, as DNA: TGTGCCAGTAGTTTACAGGGAGGCAATCAGCCCCAGCATTTT. It encodes CASSLQGGNQPQHF.

The chain recombines TRBV19 with TRBJ2-3; 8 bases map to TRBD2. The ends lost 5 bases at V and 5 bases at J; junction bases unmatched: 12. The CDR3 is 16 residues long. Germline loops: CDR1 LNHDA, CDR2 SQIVND (reference sequence). Written as DNA, the CDR3 is TGTGCCAGTAGTCCCTTAGCGGGAAATGTGGGAGATACGCAGTATTTT. Its translation is CASSPLAGNVGDTQYF.

The gene calls are TRBV2 and TRBJ2-2; 7 bases fit TRBD1. The CDR3 runs to 14 residues. Germline V gives CDR1 SNHLY, CDR2 FYNNEI. With V trimmed by 8 bases and J by 4 bases, 7 bases remained unmatched. In nucleotides, the CDR3 is TGTGCCAGCGGCCGACAGGGTTTCACCGGGGAGCTGTTTTTT. This codes for CASGRQGFTGELFF.

Here the CDR3 reads CASSPPGQGSSKLFF. CDR3 sequence (DNA): TGTGCCAGCAGTCCGCCTGGACAGGGTTCCTCAAAACTGTTTTTT. The chain links TRBV28 to TRBJ1-4; 8 bases fit TRBD1. CDR1 and CDR2 from the germline V gene are MDHEN and SYDVKM. The CDR3 totals 15 residues. Unmatched junction bases numbered 12, after V lost 5 bases and J lost 10 bases. Full variable domain (remainder filled in from reference TRBV28 and TRBJ1-4): DVKVTQSSRYLVKRTGEKVFLECVQDMDHENMFWYRQDPGLGLRLIYFSYDVKMKEKGDIPEGYSVSREKKERFSLILESASTNQTSMYLCASSPPGQGSSKLFFGSGTQLSVL.

The chain couples TRBV9 to TRBJ1-2, with unresolved D. CDR3 length: 15 amino acids. The V and J ends lost 4 bases and 8 bases respectively, with 21 bases between them. The germline V gene encodes CDR1 SGDLS and CDR2 YYNGEE. CDR3 in DNA: TGTGCCAGCAGCCGCACATTTGCCAATGAGGAGGGCTACACCTTC. As protein: CASSRTFANEEGYTF.

V gene TRBV6-5 combines with J gene TRBJ2-2; a possible D gene is TRBD1 (5 bases). CDR3 length: 15 residues. Trimming shortened V by 0 bases and J by 0 bases, and 5 bases separated the two germline ends. Germline V gives CDR1 MNHEY, CDR2 SVGAGI. CDR3 DNA sequence: TGTGCCAGCAGTTACTCGACAGCGAACACCGGGGAGCTGTTTTTT. The encoded protein is CASSYSTANTGELFF.

The rearrangement uses TRBV5-1 and TRBJ1-2; 7 nucleotides line up with TRBD1. Germline assignment: CDR1 SGHRS and CDR2 YFSETQ. V was pared by 0 bases and J by 8 bases, with 4 bases of the junction left unmatched. The CDR3 runs 13 residues. The CDR3, as DNA: TGCGCCAGCAGCTTGGAGGGGACAGACGGCTACACCTTC. This encodes CASSLEGTDGYTF.

The genes are TRBV28 and TRBJ2-7; 8 bases are a match to TRBD2. CDR3 length: 16 residues. Unmatched junction bases numbered 13, after V lost 5 bases and J lost 4 bases. Germline V lookup: CDR1 MDHEN, CDR2 SYDVKM. The CDR3 protein is CASSPPRRAGVYEQYF. CDR3 nucleotides: TGTGCCAGCAGTCCCCCCCGGAGAGCGGGAGTTTACGAGCAGTACTTC.

The V and J genes are TRBV5-1 and TRBJ2-3, with D tentatively TRBD2 (7 bases). This CDR3 is built from 15 residues. The germline gives CDR1 SGHRS, CDR2 YFSETQ. Trimming cost V 4 bases and J 4 bases, with 16 bases left between them. This CDR3 is CASSELGGRADTQYF. In DNA, the CDR3 is TGCGCCAGCAGCGAACTGGGGGGGCGCGCAGATACGCAGTATTTT.

The rearrangement links TRBV18 to TRBJ2-1; D might be TRBD1 (5 bases). This CDR3 comprises 15 residues. In germline, CDR1 is KGHSH, CDR2 LQKENI. Trimming removed 2 bases from V and 2 bases from J, with 10 bases in between. The CDR3 DNA sequence: TGTGCCAGCTCACCAAATTCGGACACCTACAATGAGCAGTTCTTC. Translated, it gives CASSPNSDTYNEQFF.

The chain uses TRBV4-1 and TRBJ1-1; D remains ambiguous. The CDR3 has 13 amino acids. V was shortened by 3 bases and J by 7 bases, with 12 bases between the two germline ends. From germline, CDR1 is MGHRA and CDR2 YSYEKL. The CDR3 sequence is CASSQKTSGEAFF. The CDR3 nucleotides are TGCGCCAGCAGCCAGAAAACATCGGGTGAAGCTTTCTTT.